The text below deals with one T cell receptor (beta chain). The antigen is not known. These data come from a study of cytomegalovirus exposure and HLA in healthy donors. Study details: HLA-typed donors were the source of roughly 85 million unique TCRs held in an early data release.

Overall study results and limits: Later examination showed HLA-associated TCR beta chains had greater clonal expansion than equally common others. In an earlier analysis, about 87% or about 30%: the productive usage of most TCR beta V segments. A missense DCLRE1C variant was associated with V- and J-gene trimming of TCR beta chains in a later analysis, and an independent cohort replicated the association.

Primers included in the PCR were 60 Vbeta and 13 Jbeta primers. Sequencing was performed with immunoSEQ multiplex PCR; in TCRdb, only in-frame clones are kept and a portion is missing. The sample lists more than 100,000 clones; around three fifths were seen once. The TCR comes from a woman aged 40 to 50 in good health and CMV-seropositive. Sample: PBMCs.

The CDR3 is CASSYSWQGQETQYF. DNA for the CDR3: TGTGCCAGCAGTTACTCTTGGCAGGGGCAAGAGACCCAGTACTTC. V gene TRBV6-5 combines with J gene TRBJ2-5; D is possibly TRBD1 (6 bases). Germline lookup yields CDR1 MNHEY and CDR2 SVGAGI. The V and J ends lost 0 bases and 2 bases respectively, with 10 bases between them. The length of the CDR3 is 15 residues.